This T cell receptor beta chain was documented in a study of vaccination effects on CD4 cells after COVID-19. Looking at the study overall: Researchers drew samples from a few convalescent patients early and late after vaccination. Cultivation was performed at roughly 2.2 million PBMC per well with 8.5 to 10 IU/ml IL-2 and roughly 9.3 ug/ml peptides added. Study conclusions and caveats: Clones of infection and vaccine origin contracted markedly late after vaccination.

Clones were read by immunoSEQ multiplex PCR, and TCRdb kept only the in-frame ones, dropping some. The sample holds about 50,000 clones, over 60% seen once. With respect to this clone: Its antigen is currently unknown.

This CDR3 is built from 16 residues. V gave up 2 bases and J gave up 0 bases, with 15 bases separating them. CDR1 GTSNPN and CDR2 SVGIG come from the germline V gene (reference sequence). The culture ran for roughly ten days, and then CD4+ T cells were isolated. It was between March and December 2020 that the person had a SARS-CoV-2 infection confirmed by PCR. Either the mRNA-1273 or the BNT162b2 vaccine was given to participants as two doses. This receptor was taken from a human donor who had a prior SARS-CoV-2 infection. The rearrangement uses TRBV30 and TRBJ2-3, with D maybe TRBD1 (5 bases). Sequences were derived from CD4+ T cells from PBMCs cultured without peptide, sampled after COVID-19 vaccination. The CDR3 protein is CAWSSPGITSTDTQYF. The DNA for the CDR3 is TGTGCCTGGAGTTCCCCAGGGATTACTAGCACAGATACGCAGTATTTT. Drawing the rest from reference TRBV30 and TRBJ2-3, the complete variable domain is SQTIHQWPATLVQPVGSPLSLECTVEGTSNPNLYWYRQAAGRGLQLLFYSVGIGQISSEVPQNLSASRPQDRQFILSSKKLLLSDSGFYLCAWSSPGITSTDTQYFGPGTRLTVL.